This TCR beta chain came from a study of T cells in Graves' hyperthyroidism and ophthalmopathy. Study background: Peripheral blood was secured at the point of initial diagnosis, before any treatment. Regarding the study as a whole: Blood also showed most of the thyroid clonotypes that were expanded above 0.001.

Uncontrolled infection, other autoimmune disease, pregnancy or lactation disqualified patients from enrolment. Fresh peripheral blood, approximately 9.1 ml, was the source of the PBMCs. RNA transcripts gave rise to amplified TCR beta CDR3 regions. Using the HTBI primer set, a first-round RT-PCR was run on the TCR CDR3. TCRdb processed the multiplex PCR reads anew with MiXCR; each CDR3 protein has one entry. Of around 300,000 distinct CDR3 sequences listed, about 19% are singletons. This clonotype has only a few counts. Its antigen is currently unknown. There are 12 residues in the CDR3. Trimming removed 6 bases from V and 11 bases from J, with 16 bases in between. CDR1 is MRHNA, CDR2 SNTAGT, per germline.

The V and J genes are TRBV6-4 and TRBJ1-1; no firm D call. The sequenced sample was blood. This TCR was sampled from a man aged 45 to 65 with Graves' ophthalmopathy. The CDR3 sequence is CASRGRAVGAFF. The CDR3 bases are TGTGCCAGCAGGGGAAGGGCGGTGGGGGCTTTCTTT.